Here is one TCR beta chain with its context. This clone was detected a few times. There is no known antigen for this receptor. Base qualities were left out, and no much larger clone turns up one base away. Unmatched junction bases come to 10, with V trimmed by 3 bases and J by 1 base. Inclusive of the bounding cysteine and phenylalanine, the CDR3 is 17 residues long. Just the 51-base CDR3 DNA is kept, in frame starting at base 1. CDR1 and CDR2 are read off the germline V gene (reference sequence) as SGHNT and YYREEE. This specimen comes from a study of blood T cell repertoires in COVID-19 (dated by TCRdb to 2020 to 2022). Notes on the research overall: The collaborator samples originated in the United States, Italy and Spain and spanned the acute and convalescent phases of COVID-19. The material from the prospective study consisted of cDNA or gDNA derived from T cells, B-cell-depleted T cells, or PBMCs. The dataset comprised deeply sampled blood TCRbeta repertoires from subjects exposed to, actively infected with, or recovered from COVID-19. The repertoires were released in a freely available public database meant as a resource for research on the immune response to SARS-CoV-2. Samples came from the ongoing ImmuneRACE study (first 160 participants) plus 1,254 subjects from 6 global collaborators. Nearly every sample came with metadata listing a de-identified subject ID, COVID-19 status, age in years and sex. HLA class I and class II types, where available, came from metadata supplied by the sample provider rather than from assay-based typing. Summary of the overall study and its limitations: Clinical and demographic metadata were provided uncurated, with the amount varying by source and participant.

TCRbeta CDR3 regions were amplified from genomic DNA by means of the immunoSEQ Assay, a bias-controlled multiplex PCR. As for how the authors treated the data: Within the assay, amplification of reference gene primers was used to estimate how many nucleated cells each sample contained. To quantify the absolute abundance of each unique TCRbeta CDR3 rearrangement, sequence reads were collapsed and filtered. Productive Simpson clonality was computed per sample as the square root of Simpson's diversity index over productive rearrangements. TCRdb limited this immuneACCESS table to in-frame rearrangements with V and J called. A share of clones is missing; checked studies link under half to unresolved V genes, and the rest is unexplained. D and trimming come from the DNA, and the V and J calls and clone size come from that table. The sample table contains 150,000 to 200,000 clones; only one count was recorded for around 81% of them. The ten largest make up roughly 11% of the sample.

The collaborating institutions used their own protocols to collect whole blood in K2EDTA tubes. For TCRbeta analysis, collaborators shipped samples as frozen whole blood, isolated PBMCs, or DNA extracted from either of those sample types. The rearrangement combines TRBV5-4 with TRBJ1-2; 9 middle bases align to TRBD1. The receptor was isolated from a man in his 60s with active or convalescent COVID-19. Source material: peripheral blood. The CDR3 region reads CASSSGTGSSGNYGYTF. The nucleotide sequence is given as TGTGCCAGCAGCTCGGGGACAGGGTCCTCGGGTAACTATGGCTACACCTTC.